The 15 T cell receptor beta chains reported below all come from one sample, sequenced in a study of control samples from healthy donors and cancer patients. This table comes from immunoSEQ multiplex PCR, and its TCRdb copy is limited to in-frame clones, with some not included. The repertoire includes about 140,000 clones, about nine tenths of them detected once, and roughly 8.7% sits in the top ten. Sample: blood. Every receptor here comes from a woman younger than 45 in good health.

This clone appeared once. This chain links TRBV4-2 with TRBJ1-2; possibly TRBD1 for D (6 bases). The germline gives CDR1 LGHNA, CDR2 YNFKEQ. Between the trimmed V and J ends, which lost 3 bases and 2 bases, there was a span of 13 bases. This CDR3 is 15 amino acids long. The CDR3 sequence is CASSHHREENYGYTF. The CDR3 DNA reads as TGTGCCAGCAGCCATCACAGGGAAGAGAACTATGGCTACACCTTC.

For this clone: The same CDR3 is also encoded by other DNA sequences in this sample. This chain joins TRBV7-3 and TRBJ1-3; D is unclear. CDR1 is SGHTA and CDR2 is FQGTGA in the germline V gene. The CDR3 sequence is 16 residues long. The germline V and J ends were trimmed by 0 bases and 0 bases, with 9 bases remaining between them. CDR3: CASSLTGGNSGNTIYF. CDR3 DNA: TGTGCCAGCAGCTTAACAGGCGGAAACTCTGGAAACACCATATATTTT.

The V and J genes are TRBV2 and TRBJ2-5; D is undetermined. Germline CDR1 SNHLY, CDR2 FYNNEI. There are 14 residues in the CDR3. Trimming left V 6 bases short and J 1 base short, with 12 bases between. CDR3 loop: CASRPLGVQETQYF. The CDR3 nucleotides read TGTGCCAGCAGACCCCTGGGCGTCCAAGAGACCCAGTACTTC. The full variable domain, completed using reference TRBV2 and TRBJ2-5, is EPEVTQTPSHQVTQMGQEVILRCVPISNHLYFYWYRQILGQKVEFLVSFYNNEISEKSEIFDDQFSVERPDGSNFTLKIRSTKLEDSAMYFCASRPLGVQETQYFGPGTRLLVL.

The genes are TRBV28 and TRBJ2-7; perhaps TRBD1 as D (5 bases). V dropped 3 bases and J dropped 5 bases, with 26 bases sitting between them. Germline lookup yields CDR1 MDHEN and CDR2 SYDVKM. CDR3 size: 18 residues. The CDR3 DNA sequence: TGTGCCAGCAGTTTTAGTTGGGGTGGGTCTCCTGGGGCCCACGAGCAGTACTTC. Translation: CASSFSWGGSPGAHEQYF.

The V call is TRBV3-1 (or the pseudogene TRBV3-2), the J call TRBJ2-7; the D gene is possibly TRBD1 (6 bases). Germline V gene data show CDR1 as LGHDT and CDR2 as YNNKEL (reference sequence). Trimming cost V 2 bases and J 8 bases, with 13 bases left between them. This CDR3 is built from 13 residues. For the CDR3, the DNA is TGTGCCAGCAGCCAAAAGACAGGCTTCCAGCAGTACTTC. Translation: CASSQKTGFQQYF.

The chain combines TRBV3-1 (or the pseudogene TRBV3-2) with TRBJ2-2; no clear D gene. Per germline, CDR1 LGHDT and CDR2 YNNKEL (reference sequence). The V end was cut by 6 bases, the J end by 5 bases, with 4 bases between. CDR3 size: 11 residues. The CDR3 DNA is TGTGCCAGCAGGGGAACCGGGGAGCTGTTTTTT. Translated: CASRGTGELFF.

This chain joins TRBV5-4 and TRBJ1-4; 8 bases are shared with TRBD1. The V segment lost 5 bases and the J segment 7 bases; nucleotides outside the gene matches: 10. Germline V lookup: CDR1 SGHNT, CDR2 YYREEE (reference sequence). The CDR3 runs 15 residues. The CDR3 region is CASSFGRTGGEKLFF. For the CDR3, the DNA is TGTGCCAGCAGTTTCGGTCGTACAGGGGGTGAAAAACTGTTTTTT. Supplemented by reference TRBV5-4 and TRBJ1-4, the full variable domain reads ETGVTQSPTHLIKTRGQQVTLRCSSQSGHNTVSWYQQALGQGPQFIFQYYREEENGRGNFPPRFSGLQFPNYSSELNVNALELDDSALYLCASSFGRTGGEKLFFGSGTQLSVL.

The rearrangement uses TRBV19 and TRBJ2-7; either TRBD1 or TRBD2 may supply D (6 bases each). The germline V gene has CDR1 LNHDA and CDR2 SQIVND (reference sequence). The CDR3 consists of 16 residues. Trimming pared 4 bases from V and 0 bases from J, leaving 16 bases between. The CDR3 coding sequence is TGTGCCAGTAGTACCGTCGGGGGCGCCTTCTCCTACGAGCAGTACTTC. This translates into CASSTVGGAFSYEQYF.

The chain joins TRBV28 to TRBJ1-2, with no clear D. The CDR3 is made up of 12 amino acids. V lost 7 bases, J lost 1 base, and 7 bases lay in between. CDR1 is MDHEN, CDR2 SYDVKM, per germline. CDR3 protein: CASIGINYGYTF. DNA for the CDR3: TGTGCCAGCATTGGAATTAACTATGGCTACACCTTC.

In its sample, this clone was seen a few times. Here the CDR3 DNA reads TGTGCCAGCAGCTTACCCGGAGGCTCGGAGAAGTTCTTC. It specifies CASSLPGGSEKFF. The chain is built from TRBV11-2 and TRBJ2-1; possibly TRBD2 for D (5 bases). The germline V and J ends were trimmed by 2 bases and 14 bases, with 16 bases remaining between them. CDR1 and CDR2 from the germline V gene are SGHAT and FQNNGV. This CDR3 has 13 residues. The full variable domain, in which reference TRBV11-2 and TRBJ2-1 provide the parts outside the CDR3, is EAGVAQSPRYKIIEKRQSVAFWCNPISGHATLYWYQQILGQGPKLLIQFQNNGVVDDSQLPKDRFSAERLKGVDSTLKIQPAKLEDSAVYLCASSLPGGSEKFFGPGTRLTVL.

The chain couples TRBV5-8 to TRBJ1-1; no definite D call. CDR3 length equals 11 residues. Germline V gives CDR1 SGHTS, CDR2 YDEGEE. V lost 8 bases and J 5 bases, leaving 10 bases between the germline ends. CDR3 region: CASIMVTEAFF. The CDR3 DNA reads as TGTGCCAGTATAATGGTGACTGAAGCTTTCTTT.

V and J are TRBV5-1 and TRBJ2-1; D is ambiguous. Germline V gives CDR1 SGHRS, CDR2 YFSETQ. The CDR3 is made up of 12 amino acids. V was cut by 1 base and J by 4 bases, with 3 bases left in between. The CDR3 DNA is TGCGCCAGCAGCTTGCCTTACAATGAGCAGTTCTTC. It yields the protein CASSLPYNEQFF.

The rearrangement joins TRBV5-5 to TRBJ1-1; TRBD1 is a possible D gene (5 bases). This CDR3 comprises 13 residues. The V end lost 4 bases, the J end lost 3 bases, and 10 bases lay between the germline ends. The germline CDR1 and CDR2 sequences are SGHKS and YYEKEE (reference sequence). CDR3 sequence reads: CASSRLGDTEAFF. DNA of the CDR3: TGTGCCAGCAGCCGTCTAGGGGACACTGAAGCTTTCTTT. Complete variable domain (other parts from reference TRBV5-5 and TRBJ1-1): DAGVTQSPTHLIKTRGQQVTLRCSPISGHKSVSWYQQVLGQGPQFIFQYYEKEERGRGNFPDRFSARQFPNYSSELNVNALLLGDSALYLCASSRLGDTEAFFGQGTRLTVV.

The J gene is TRBJ1-1, the V gene TRBV11-1, with D perhaps TRBD1 (5 bases). From germline, CDR1 is SGHAT and CDR2 FQDESV (reference sequence). V lost 8 bases, J lost 5 bases, and 18 bases lay in between. The CDR3 has 14 residues. CDR3 sequence (DNA): TGTGCCAGCCGCACCCGTGGGGGAGGGACTGAAGCTTTCTTT. Protein sequence: CASRTRGGGTEAFF.

Only a few counts were recorded for this clone. The V gene is TRBV29-1, the J gene TRBJ1-2; 7 nucleotides agree with TRBD1. This CDR3 region has 11 residues. Germline CDR1 is SQVTM and CDR2 is ANQGSEA. Trimming at V came to 7 bases and at J to 6 bases, leaving 5 bases not matched to a gene. DNA for the CDR3: TGCAGCGAGGGGGCAGCCCATGGCTACACCTTC. This encodes CSEGAAHGYTF.